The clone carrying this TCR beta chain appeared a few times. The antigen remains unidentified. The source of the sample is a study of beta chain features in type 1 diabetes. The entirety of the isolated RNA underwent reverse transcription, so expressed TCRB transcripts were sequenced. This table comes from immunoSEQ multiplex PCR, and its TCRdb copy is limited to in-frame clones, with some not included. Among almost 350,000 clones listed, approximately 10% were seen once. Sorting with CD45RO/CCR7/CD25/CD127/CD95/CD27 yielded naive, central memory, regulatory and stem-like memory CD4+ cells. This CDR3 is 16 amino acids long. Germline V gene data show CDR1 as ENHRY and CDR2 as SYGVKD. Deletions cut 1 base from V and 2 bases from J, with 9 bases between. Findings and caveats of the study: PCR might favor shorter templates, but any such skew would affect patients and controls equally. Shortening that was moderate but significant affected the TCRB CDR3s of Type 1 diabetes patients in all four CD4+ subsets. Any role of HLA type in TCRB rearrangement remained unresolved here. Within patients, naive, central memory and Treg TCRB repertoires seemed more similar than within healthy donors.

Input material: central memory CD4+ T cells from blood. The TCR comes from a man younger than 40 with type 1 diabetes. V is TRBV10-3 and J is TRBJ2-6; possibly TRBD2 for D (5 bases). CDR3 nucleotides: TGTGCCATCAGTGAGTTACCGGGGACTGGGGCCAACGTCCTGACTTTC. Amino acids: CAISELPGTGANVLTF.